The entry below describes one T cell receptor beta chain. The antigen remains undetermined. Per the germline V gene, CDR1 is MDHEN and CDR2 is SYDVKM. This CDR3 spans 15 amino acids. V lost 5 bases and J lost 2; bases outside the gene matches: 6. Produced via immunoSEQ multiplex PCR; TCRdb's table is partial and in-frame only. The data show tens of thousands of clones, with about 87% seen just once and 45% to 55% held by the top ten. This sample was included in a study of OX40 agonist ivuxolimab in advanced cancers. Looking at the study overall: Prior checkpoint blockade (anti-PD-1, anti-PD-L1 or anti-CTLA-4) was permitted; under 50% had it.

General observations from the study: Normalized T-cell clonal expansion was also low in a subset of nonresponders. Among the least clonally expanded were partial responders at 0.1-3.0 mg/kg.

The sequencing used CD4+ or CD8+ T cells sorted from blood, collected in a trial of the OX40 agonist ivuxolimab. The rearrangement links TRBV28 to TRBJ2-7; 10 positions match TRBD1. This clonotype was obtained from an adult with an advanced solid tumor such as melanoma, head and neck, liver or kidney cancer. Here the CDR3 reads CASSLRTGGAYEQYF. DNA for the CDR3: TGTGCCAGCAGTCTCCGGACAGGGGGGGCCTACGAGCAGTACTTC. Full variable domain (outside the CDR3, taken from reference TRBV28 and TRBJ2-7): DVKVTQSSRYLVKRTGEKVFLECVQDMDHENMFWYRQDPGLGLRLIYFSYDVKMKEKGDIPEGYSVSREKKERFSLILESASTNQTSMYLCASSLRTGGAYEQYFGPGTRLTVT.